The clone carrying this TCR beta chain was picked up a small number of times. The protocol was immunoSEQ multiplex PCR, while the TCRdb copy is restricted to in-frame clones and leaves out a portion. Counted here are about 32,000 clones, about 86% occurring once; the ten biggest clones make up approximately 0.72%. Germline V gene data show CDR1 as SEHNR and CDR2 as FQNEAQ (reference sequence). The CDR3 sequence is 15 residues long. With V trimmed by 3 bases and J by 2 bases, 5 bases remained unmatched. The record originates from a study of stem cell transplantation in POMP-related autoinflammatory disease.

The chain combines TRBV7-9 with TRBJ2-3; 7 bases are a match to TRBD2. The sequence was collected from a human donor with POMP-related autoinflammation and immune dysregulation (PRAID). The sequenced sample was CD4+ T cells from PBMCs, obtained before stem cell transplantation. CDR3 loop: CASSFRGVNTDTQYF. The DNA for the CDR3 is TGTGCCAGCAGCTTTCGGGGGGTCAACACAGATACGCAGTATTTT.